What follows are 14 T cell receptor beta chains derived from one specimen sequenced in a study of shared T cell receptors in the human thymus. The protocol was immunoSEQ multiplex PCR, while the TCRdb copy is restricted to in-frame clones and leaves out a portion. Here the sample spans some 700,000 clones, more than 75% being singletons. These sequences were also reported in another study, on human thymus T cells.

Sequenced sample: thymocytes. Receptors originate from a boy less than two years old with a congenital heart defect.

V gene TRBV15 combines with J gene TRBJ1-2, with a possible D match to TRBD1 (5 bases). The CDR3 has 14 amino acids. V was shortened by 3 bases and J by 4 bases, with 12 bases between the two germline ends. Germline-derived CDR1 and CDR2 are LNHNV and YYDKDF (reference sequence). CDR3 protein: CATSSIREPYGYTF. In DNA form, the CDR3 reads TGTGCCACCAGCAGTATCAGGGAACCCTATGGCTACACCTTC.

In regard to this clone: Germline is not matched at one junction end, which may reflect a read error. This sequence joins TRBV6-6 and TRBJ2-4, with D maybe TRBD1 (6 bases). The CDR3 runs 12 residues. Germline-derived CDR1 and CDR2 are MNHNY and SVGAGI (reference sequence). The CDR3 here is CARSYGGTIQYF. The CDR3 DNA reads TGTGCCAGGAGTTACGGTGGGACAATTCAGTACTTC.

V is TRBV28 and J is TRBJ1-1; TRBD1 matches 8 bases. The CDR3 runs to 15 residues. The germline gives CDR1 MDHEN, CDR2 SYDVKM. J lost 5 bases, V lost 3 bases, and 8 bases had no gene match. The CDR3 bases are TGTGCCAGCAGTTTCGTCCACAGGGGGGGGACTGAAGCTTTCTTT. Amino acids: CASSFVHRGGTEAFF.

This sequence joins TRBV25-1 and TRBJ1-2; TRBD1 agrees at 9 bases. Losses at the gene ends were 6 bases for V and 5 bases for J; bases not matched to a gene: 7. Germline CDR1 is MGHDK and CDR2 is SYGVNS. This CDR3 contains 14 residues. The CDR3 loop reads CASSPTGGSYGYTF. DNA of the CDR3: TGTGCCAGCAGCCCGACAGGGGGGAGTTATGGCTACACCTTC.

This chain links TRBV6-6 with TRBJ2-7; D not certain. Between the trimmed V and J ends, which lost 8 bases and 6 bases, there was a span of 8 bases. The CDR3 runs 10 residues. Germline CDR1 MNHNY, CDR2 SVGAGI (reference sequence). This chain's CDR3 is CASGDGEQYF. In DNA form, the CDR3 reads TGTGCCAGCGGAGACGGCGAGCAGTACTTC.

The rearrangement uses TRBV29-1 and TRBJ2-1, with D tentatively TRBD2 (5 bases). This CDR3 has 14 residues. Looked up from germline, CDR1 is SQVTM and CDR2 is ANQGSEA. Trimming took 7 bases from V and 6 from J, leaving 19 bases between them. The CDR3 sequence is CSACPTEGFNEQFF. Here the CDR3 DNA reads TGCAGCGCTTGCCCAACCGAGGGCTTCAATGAGCAGTTCTTC.

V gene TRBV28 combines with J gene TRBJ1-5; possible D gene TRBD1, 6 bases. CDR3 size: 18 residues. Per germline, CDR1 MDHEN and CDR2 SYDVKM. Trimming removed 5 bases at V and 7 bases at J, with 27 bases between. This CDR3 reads CASSPTGLPSGVGQPQHF. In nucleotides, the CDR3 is TGTGCCAGCAGTCCCACCGGGTTACCCTCAGGGGTAGGGCAGCCCCAGCATTTT.

The CDR3 protein is CASSLEGRTYEQYF. Written as DNA, the CDR3 is TGTGCCAGCAGCTTAGAAGGCAGGACCTACGAGCAGTACTTC. The rearrangement links TRBV7-8 to TRBJ2-7; no firm D call. The CDR3 covers 14 residues. V dropped 1 base and J dropped 2 bases, with 9 bases sitting between them. Germline V lookup: CDR1 SGHVS, CDR2 FQNEAQ.

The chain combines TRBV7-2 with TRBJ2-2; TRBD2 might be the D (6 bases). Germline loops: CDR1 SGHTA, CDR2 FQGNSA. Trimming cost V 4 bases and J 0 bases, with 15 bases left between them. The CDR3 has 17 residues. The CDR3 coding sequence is TGTGCCAGCAGCTCCTTGGACTATTACCCGAACACCGGGGAGCTGTTTTTT. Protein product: CASSSLDYYPNTGELFF. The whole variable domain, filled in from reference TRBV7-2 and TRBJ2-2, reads GAGVSQSPSNKVTEKGKDVELRCDPISGHTALYWYRQSLGQGLEFLIYFQGNSAPDKSGLPSDRFSAERTGGSVSTLTIQRTQQEDSAVYLCASSSLDYYPNTGELFFGEGSRLTVL.

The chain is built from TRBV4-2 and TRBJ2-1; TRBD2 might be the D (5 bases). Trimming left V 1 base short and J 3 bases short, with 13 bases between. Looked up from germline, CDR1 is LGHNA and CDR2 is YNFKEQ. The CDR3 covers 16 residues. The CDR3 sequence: CASSQGSEPHYNEQFF. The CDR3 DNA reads TGTGCCAGCAGCCAAGGTAGCGAGCCCCACTACAATGAGCAGTTCTTC.

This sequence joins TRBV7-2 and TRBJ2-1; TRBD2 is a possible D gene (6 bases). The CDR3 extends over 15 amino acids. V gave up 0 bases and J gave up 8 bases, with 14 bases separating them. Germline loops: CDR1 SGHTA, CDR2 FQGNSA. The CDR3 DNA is TGTGCCAGCAGCTTAGCGGCTAGCGAGATCGATGAGCAGTTCTTC. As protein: CASSLAASEIDEQFF.

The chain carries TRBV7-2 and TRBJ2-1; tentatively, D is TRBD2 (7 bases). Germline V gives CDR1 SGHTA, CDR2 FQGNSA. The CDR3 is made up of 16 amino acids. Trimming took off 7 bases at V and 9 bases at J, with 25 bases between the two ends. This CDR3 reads CASIRRRGEGTTEQFF. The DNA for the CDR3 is TGTGCCAGCATCAGAAGGAGGGGGGAGGGCACGACTGAGCAGTTCTTC.

The CDR3 bases are TGTGCCAGCACCAGCGGGCTGGGGACTAGCGGGATATACGAGCAGTACTTC. Translated, it gives CASTSGLGTSGIYEQYF. The J gene is TRBJ2-7, the V gene TRBV5-4; 13 nucleotides align to TRBD2. Germline loops: CDR1 SGHNT, CDR2 YYREEE (reference sequence). CDR3 length equals 17 residues. Trimming cost V 6 bases and J 4 bases; bases outside gene matches: 13.

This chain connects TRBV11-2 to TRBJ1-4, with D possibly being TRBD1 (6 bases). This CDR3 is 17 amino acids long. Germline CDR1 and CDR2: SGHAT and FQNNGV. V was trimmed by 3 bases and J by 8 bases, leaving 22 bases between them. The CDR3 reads CASSFLGTCGGWEKLFF. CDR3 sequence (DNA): TGTGCCAGCAGCTTTTTGGGGACATGCGGGGGGTGGGAAAAACTGTTTTTT.